A selection of T cell receptor beta chains follows, all from one sample in a study of regulatory T cells in long-lasting Graves disease. TCRdb used MiXCR to reprocess the multiplex PCR reads, holding one entry per CDR3 protein. The sample carries around 460,000 distinct CDR3 sequences, under 25% recorded once. The source was peripheral blood mononuclear cells (PBMCs), collected when the disease was refractory, from a patient treated with antithyroid drugs. All receptors derive from a female donor with Graves disease. Both conserved end residues are part of each CDR3. D genes are given only for firm matches. Some rows have no size entry. The others give once, few or many, or a class for an expanded clone.

>TRBD2|few|TRBJ2-5|TRBV29-1
CSVDGRGSRQETQYF
TGCAGCGTTGATGGTCGCGGGAGCCGGCAAGAGACCCAGTACTTC
>NA|NA|TRBJ1-1|TRBV18
CASSPPAGGSGLEAFF
TGTGCCAGCTCACCACCTGCCGGAGGGTCAGGGCTTGAAGCTTTCTTT
>NA|many|TRBJ1-5|TRBV6-1
CASSEERWTDSNQPQHF
TGTGCCAGCAGTGAAGAGAGATGGACAGATAGCAATCAGCCCCAGCATTTT
>TRBD2|once|TRBJ2-7|TRBV28
CASRTSGIEQYF
TGTGCCAGCAGGACTAGCGGGATCGAGCAGTACTTC
>NA|NA|TRBJ2-5|TRBV7-3
CASSLPPGEETQYF
TGTGCCAGCAGCTTACCGCCAGGGGAAGAGACCCAGTACTTC
>NA|many|TRBJ2-7|TRBV7-2
CASSLPGFDEQYF
TGTGCCAGCAGCTTACCGGGATTCGACGAGCAGTACTTC
>TRBD1|few|TRBJ1-1|TRBV20-1
CSARLPQGERTEAFF
TGCAGTGCTAGACTCCCTCAGGGGGAGCGTACTGAAGCTTTCTTT
>TRBD2|NA|TRBJ2-2|TRBV12-3/TRBV12-4
CAGREGSNTGELFF
TGTGCCGGCAGGGAGGGATCTAACACCGGGGAGCTGTTTTTT
>NA|few|TRBJ1-1|TRBV7-2
CASSPDGLMNTEAFF
TGTGCCAGCAGCCCCGACGGCCTTATGAACACTGAAGCTTTCTTT
>TRBD2|NA|TRBJ2-5|TRBV29-1
CSVGGGTSIEETQYF
TGCAGCGTTGGGGGCGGGACTAGCATTGAAGAGACCCAGTACTTC
>TRBD1|NA|TRBJ1-5|TRBV6-2/TRBV6-3
CASSYADRRQNQPQHF
TGTGCCAGCAGTTACGCGGACAGGAGACAAAATCAGCCCCAGCATTTT
>NA|NA|TRBJ1-1|TRBV7-2
CASSFRVGTEAFF
TGTGCCAGCAGCTTCAGGGTTGGTACTGAAGCTTTCTTT
>NA|many|TRBJ1-6|TRBV27
CASSFGAMPGSPLHF
TGTGCCAGCAGTTTTGGAGCAATGCCGGGCTCACCCCTCCACTTT
>NA|once|TRBJ1-1|TRBV18
CASSPTEYTEAFF
TGTGCCAGCTCACCGACGGAGTACACTGAAGCTTTCTTT
>NA|NA|TRBJ2-1|TRBV20-1
CSARDLGTPEQFF
TGCAGTGCTAGAGACCTAGGGACACCCGAGCAGTTCTTC
>TRBD1|many|TRBJ1-2|TRBV27
CASSKLTGGVPGYGYTF
TGTGCCAGCAGTAAATTGACAGGGGGCGTCCCTGGCTATGGCTACACCTTC
>NA|NA|TRBJ2-7|TRBV12-3/TRBV12-4
CASSLVGGDPYEQYF
TGTGCCAGCAGTTTAGTGGGTGGGGACCCCTACGAGCAGTACTTC
>TRBD1|NA|TRBJ2-5|TRBV12-3/TRBV12-4
CASSDVRDSRRDGETQYF
TGTGCCAGCAGTGACGTCCGGGACAGTCGCCGGGATGGGGAGACCCAGTACTTC
>NA|NA|TRBJ2-1|TRBV6-5
CASSYWSREQFF
TGTGCCAGCAGTTACTGGTCGCGGGAGCAGTTCTTC
>NA|NA|TRBJ1-1|TRBV13
CASSLGLGDSLNTEAFF
TGTGCCAGCAGCTTAGGCCTTGGCGACAGTTTGAACACTGAAGCTTTCTTT
>NA|many|TRBJ1-3|TRBV2
CASGPRGLSGNTIYF
TGTGCCAGCGGCCCCAGGGGATTATCTGGAAACACCATATATTTT
>TRBD2|many|TRBJ2-2|TRBV2
CASSKGLAGIITGELFF
TGTGCCAGCAGTAAGGGACTAGCGGGGATAATCACCGGGGAGCTGTTTTTT
>TRBD1|many|TRBJ1-2|TRBV5-1
CASSLRGGADGYTF
TGCGCCAGCAGCTTGAGAGGGGGCGCAGATGGCTACACCTTC
>NA|few|TRBJ2-7|TRBV6-1
CASSGQGSSYEQYF
TGTGCCAGCAGTGGCCAGGGGAGCTCCTACGAGCAGTACTTC
>TRBD1|NA|TRBJ2-7|TRBV27
CASSPQGDYEQYF
TGTGCCAGCAGTCCACAGGGGGACTACGAGCAGTACTTC
>NA|few|TRBJ1-5|TRBV12-3/TRBV12-4
CASSPNGGNQPQHF
TGTGCCAGCAGCCCTAACGGAGGGAATCAGCCCCAGCATTTT
>TRBD2|many|TRBJ2-7|TRBV28
CASSPTSGVYYEQYF
TGTGCCAGCAGTCCTACTAGCGGGGTATACTACGAGCAGTACTTC
>TRBD1|many|TRBJ1-5|TRBV28
CASRRARAGGQPQHF
TGTGCCAGCAGACGCGCCCGGGCAGGGGGTCAGCCCCAGCATTTT
>NA|few|TRBJ2-7|TRBV28
CASSSQLAYEQYF
TGTGCCAGCAGTTCCCAATTAGCCTACGAGCAGTACTTC
>TRBD1|NA|TRBJ2-7|TRBV7-9
CASRSRDRSYEQYF
TGTGCCAGCAGGTCTCGGGACAGGTCCTACGAGCAGTACTTC
>NA|NA|TRBJ2-2|TRBV5-1
CASSLAGGGNTGELFF
TGCGCCAGCAGCTTGGCCGGAGGGGGGAACACCGGGGAGCTGTTTTTT
>NA|few|TRBJ2-7|TRBV7-2
CASSPGWASQGEQYF
TGTGCCAGCAGCCCGGGTTGGGCTAGCCAGGGCGAGCAGTACTTC
>NA|few|TRBJ1-6|TRBV6-2/TRBV6-3
CASSYGRSRASPLHF
TGTGCCAGCAGTTACGGAAGATCTAGGGCTTCACCCCTCCACTTT
>TRBD2|NA|TRBJ2-7|TRBV7-9
CASSIGTSGMNEQYF
TGTGCCAGCAGCATCGGGACTAGCGGGATGAACGAGCAGTACTTC
>NA|many|TRBJ2-5|TRBV20-1
CSARDKKGLMETQYF
TGCAGTGCTAGAGATAAGAAAGGGCTCATGGAGACCCAGTACTTC
>NA|few|TRBJ1-4|TRBV2
CASSAITEKLFF
TGTGCCAGCTCGGCCATTACAGAAAAACTGTTTTTT
>NA|few|TRBJ2-5|TRBV20-1
CSASGRGRQETQYF
TGCAGTGCTAGTGGTAGGGGGAGGCAAGAGACCCAGTACTTC
>TRBD2|NA|TRBJ2-1|TRBV28
CASSLSIKRERSYNEQFF
TGTGCCAGCAGTTTAAGTATTAAGCGGGAGAGATCCTACAATGAGCAGTTCTTC
>NA|many|TRBJ2-5|TRBV7-9
CASSLGLWKETQYF
TGTGCCAGCAGTTTGGGACTGTGGAAAGAGACCCAGTACTTC
>TRBD2|NA|TRBJ2-7|TRBV9
CASSVEAGGHYEQYF
TGTGCCAGCAGCGTAGAGGCGGGAGGCCACTACGAGCAGTACTTC
>NA|NA|TRBJ2-7|TRBV15
CATSRVATNYEQYF
TGTGCCACCAGCAGAGTTGCGACGAACTACGAGCAGTACTTC
>TRBD2|few|TRBJ2-1|TRBV5-1
CASRSRGGADEQFF
TGCGCCAGCAGGAGTCGCGGGGGGGCCGATGAGCAGTTCTTC
>NA|NA|TRBJ2-2|TRBV12-3/TRBV12-4
CASSFAAGELFF
TGTGCCAGCAGCTTTGCCGCCGGGGAGCTGTTTTTT
>NA|NA|TRBJ1-3|TRBV7-2
CASRFDGDSGNTIYF
TGTGCCAGCAGGTTTGACGGGGACTCTGGAAACACCATATATTTT
>NA|NA|TRBJ1-2|TRBV3-1
CASSQGDANYGYTF
TGTGCCAGCAGCCAAGGGGACGCCAACTATGGCTACACCTTC
>TRBD2|NA|TRBJ2-1|TRBV28
CASSLSGRSFNEQFF
TGTGCCAGCAGCCTGAGCGGGAGGTCGTTTAATGAGCAGTTCTTC
>NA|few|TRBJ1-5|TRBV19
CASSRTSDSNQPQHF
TGTGCCAGTAGCCGAACGTCGGATAGCAATCAGCCCCAGCATTTT
>TRBD1|NA|TRBJ1-4|TRBV29-1
CLAGGFNEKLFF
TGCCTCGCAGGGGGCTTTAATGAAAAACTGTTTTTT
>TRBD2|many|TRBJ2-5|TRBV20-1
CSARFSGGQETQYF
TGCAGTGCTAGGTTTAGCGGGGGGCAAGAGACCCAGTACTTC
>TRBD2|many|TRBJ2-7|TRBV7-2
CASSPDLAGLYEQYF
TGTGCCAGCAGTCCGGATCTAGCGGGCCTCTACGAGCAGTACTTC
>TRBD2|many|TRBJ2-7|TRBV28
CASSSGTSGSYEQYF
TGTGCCAGCAGTTCCGGGACTAGCGGGAGCTACGAGCAGTACTTC